The 22 T cell receptor beta chains below come from one sample, sequenced in a study of human T cells and chemical hapten exposure. TCRdb re-called the RACE reads through MiXCR, storing one row per CDR3 protein. The sample shows 130,000 or so distinct CDR3 sequences, approximately 10% of them seen only once. Indicated time point: healthy volunteer bleed at 2 weeks. Total RNA came from unfractionated whole blood. The sequenced material came from whole blood. These TCRs come from a male donor in good health. Some clones in this sample may be carry-over from other donors' samples.

This clonotype occurred many times. V gene TRBV27 combines with J gene TRBJ1-1, with a possible D match to TRBD1 (5 bases). The V and J ends lost 4 bases and 0 bases respectively, with 9 bases between them. The CDR3 is 14 amino acids. CDR1 is MNHEY, CDR2 SMNVEV, per germline (reference sequence). The CDR3 loop is CASSSRDLNTEAFF. The DNA for the CDR3 is TGTGCCAGCAGTTCCAGGGACCTGAACACTGAAGCTTTCTTT.

This rearrangement joins TRBV11-2 to TRBJ2-2; 14 bases line up with TRBD2. The V and J ends lost 5 bases and 4 bases, in that order; junction bases with no gene match: 12. The length of the CDR3 is 19 residues. Germline V gene data show CDR1 as SGHAT and CDR2 as FQNNGV. The CDR3: CASSIQPGLAGAGTGELFF. The CDR3 nucleotides are TGTGCCAGCAGCATTCAACCGGGACTAGCGGGGGCGGGCACCGGGGAGCTGTTTTTT.

This clonotype has ten or more counts. V is TRBV7-2 and J is TRBJ2-7; the D gene is possibly TRBD2 (5 bases). Trimming cost V 2 bases and J 6 bases, with 17 bases left between them. Germline CDR1 and CDR2: SGHTA and FQGNSA. CDR3 size: 15 residues. In DNA form, the CDR3 reads TGTGCCAGCAGCTTATGGGTCCGGGAAGGAGGCGAGCAGTACTTC. Translated, it gives CASSLWVREGGEQYF.

The chain is built from TRBV4-3 and TRBJ1-4; D is undetermined. Per the germline V gene, CDR1 is LGHNA and CDR2 is YSLEER. This CDR3 spans 15 amino acids. With 0 bases removed from V and 0 bases from J, the gap between germline ends came to 5 bases. The DNA of the CDR3 is TGCGCCAGCAGCCAAGACTACGCAACTAATGAAAAACTGTTTTTT. This codes for CASSQDYATNEKLFF.

This clonotype was counted a few times. J is TRBJ1-4 and V is TRBV5-1; D unresolved. CDR1 is SGHRS and CDR2 is YFSETQ in the germline V gene. This CDR3 has 14 residues. Deletions cut 2 bases from V and 3 bases from J, with 8 bases between. CDR3 DNA sequence: TGCGCCAGCAGCTTACGGCAGCCTAATGAAAAACTGTTTTTT. It yields the protein CASSLRQPNEKLFF.

This clonotype was seen repeatedly, ten times or more. The chain employs TRBV3-1 and TRBJ2-5; D is perhaps TRBD2 (5 bases). Between the trimmed V and J ends, which lost 2 bases and 4 bases, there was a span of 8 bases. CDR1 is LGHDT, CDR2 YNNKEL, per germline (reference sequence). CDR3 length: 13 residues. The CDR3 DNA reads TGTGCCAGCAGCCAAAACGGAGGAGAGACCCAGTACTTC. Its protein is CASSQNGGETQYF.

The chain uses TRBV9 and TRBJ2-5; D is uncertain. With 0 bases removed from V and 5 bases from J, the gap between germline ends came to 14 bases. In germline, CDR1 is SGDLS, CDR2 YYNGEE. The CDR3 covers 15 residues. The CDR3 nucleotides read TGTGCCAGCAGCGTAGGGGTAGCAATCGGGGAGACCCAGTACTTC. It specifies CASSVGVAIGETQYF.

This clonotype has a handful of counts. V and J are TRBV9 and TRBJ2-3, with a possible D match to TRBD2 (6 bases). CDR3 size: 16 residues. V was clipped by 0 bases and J by 2 bases, with 13 bases between them. The germline V gene encodes CDR1 SGDLS and CDR2 YYNGEE. The CDR3 loop reads CASSVVGGGPTDTQYF. In DNA form, the CDR3 reads TGTGCCAGCAGCGTAGTGGGGGGAGGACCCACAGATACGCAGTATTTT.

V usage is TRBV29-1 and J usage is TRBJ1-2; D unresolved. Germline CDR1 is SQVTM and CDR2 is ANQGSEA. This CDR3 spans 11 amino acids. Trimming cost V 7 bases and J 6 bases, with 12 bases left between them. CDR3 bases: TGCAGCGCTGTGACAAGGGATGGCTACACCTTC. Its translation: CSAVTRDGYTF.

This clonotype has a handful of counts. The chain uses TRBV7-2 and TRBJ2-4; 7 positions match TRBD1. This CDR3 has 16 amino acids. The germline V gene encodes CDR1 SGHTA and CDR2 FQGNSA. V lost 4 bases and J lost 0; bases outside the gene matches: 6. The CDR3 sequence: CASSSGQILAKNIQYF. For the CDR3, the DNA is TGTGCCAGCAGCTCGGGACAGATCCTAGCCAAAAACATTCAGTACTTC. Full variable domain (outside the CDR3, taken from reference TRBV7-2 and TRBJ2-4): GAGVSQSPSNKVTEKGKDVELRCDPISGHTALYWYRQSLGQGLEFLIYFQGNSAPDKSGLPSDRFSAERTGGSVSTLTIQRTQQEDSAVYLCASSSGQILAKNIQYFGAGTRLSVL.

The gene calls are TRBV10-3 and TRBJ2-1; 11 bases fit TRBD2. The V segment lost 4 bases and the J segment 7 bases; nucleotides outside the gene matches: 9. The CDR3 sequence is 16 residues long. CDR1 ENHRY and CDR2 SYGVKD come from the germline V gene. CDR3 nucleotides: TGTGCCATCAGTGGCACTAGCGGGAGATCAAGGAATGAGCAGTTCTTC. It yields the protein CAISGTSGRSRNEQFF.

The V and J genes are TRBV20-1 and TRBJ2-5, with 9 bases lining up with TRBD2. J was trimmed by 2 bases and V by 3 bases; bases with no gene match: 4. Germline-derived CDR1 and CDR2 are DFQATT and SNEGSKA (reference sequence). The CDR3 runs 14 residues. The CDR3 loop is CSASSRGGQETQYF. The DNA of the CDR3 is TGCAGTGCTAGTTCGCGGGGGGGACAAGAGACCCAGTACTTC.

This clonotype was seen many times. V usage is TRBV5-6 and J usage is TRBJ2-3, with TRBD2 identical over 9 bases. From germline, CDR1 is SGHDT and CDR2 YYEEEE. Trimming cost V 0 bases and J 2 bases; bases outside gene matches: 4. CDR3 size: 16 residues. CDR3 nucleotides: TGTGCCAGCAGCTTGGAGACTAGCGGTCACACAGATACGCAGTATTTT. Amino acids: CASSLETSGHTDTQYF.

This clonotype was counted only a few times. J is TRBJ1-1 and V is TRBV5-1; D might be TRBD1 (6 bases). The V and J ends lost 4 bases and 1 base respectively, with 14 bases between them. Germline V gene data show CDR1 as SGHRS and CDR2 as YFSETQ. The CDR3 totals 15 residues. In DNA form, the CDR3 reads TGCGCCAGCAGCAAGGGGGGACACTCGAACACTGAAGCTTTCTTT. Translated, it gives CASSKGGHSNTEAFF.

The sample holds many counts of this clonotype. This CDR3 is CASSDQTSGSSAEQYF. CDR3 DNA sequence: TGTGCCAGCAGTGACCAGACTAGCGGGAGTTCCGCCGAGCAGTACTTC. The V and J genes are TRBV25-1 and TRBJ2-7, with 12 bases that match TRBD2. CDR3 length equals 16 residues. Looked up from germline, CDR1 is MGHDK and CDR2 is SYGVNS. With 3 bases clipped from V and 6 bases from J, the junction kept 9 bases outside the gene matches.

J is TRBJ1-2 and V is TRBV5-4; 8 bases are shared with TRBD1. Germline CDR1 reads SGHNT; CDR2 reads YYREEE (reference sequence). J was trimmed by 4 bases and V by 3 bases; bases with no gene match: 17. The CDR3 is 18 amino acids. CDR3 sequence (DNA): TGTGCCAGCAGCTCCGGGGGACTTATTACAGGGGGTAGCTATGGCTACACCTTC. Translating gives CASSSGGLITGGSYGYTF.

This clonotype was picked up a small number of times. The V gene is TRBV12-3 or TRBV12-4, the J gene TRBJ1-2; D perhaps matches TRBD1 (6 bases). Trimming took off 5 bases at V and 8 bases at J, with 24 bases between the two ends. This CDR3 comprises 16 residues. DNA of the CDR3: TGTGCCAGCAGTCCCGACAGGCTCTCCTGGAAAGGGGGCTACACCTTC. Protein product: CASSPDRLSWKGGYTF.

The chain joins TRBV12-3 or TRBV12-4 to TRBJ2-1; 9 bases are a match to TRBD1. Germline trimming cut 6 bases from V and 5 bases from J; bases unmatched to any gene: 11. The CDR3 contains 16 residues. This chain's CDR3 is CASRRQQGAPDNEQFF. The CDR3 DNA follows: TGTGCCAGCAGACGGCAACAGGGGGCGCCGGACAATGAGCAGTTCTTC.

The chain couples TRBV10-3 to TRBJ1-6; D possibly corresponds to TRBD1 (5 bases). Germline V gene data show CDR1 as ENHRY and CDR2 as SYGVKD. V lost 6 bases to trimming and J lost 6 bases, with 9 bases between them. The CDR3 sequence is 13 residues long. The CDR3: CAIRWDPNSPLHF. The CDR3 DNA follows: TGTGCCATCAGGTGGGACCCTAATTCACCCCTCCACTTT.

The chain uses TRBV4-1 and TRBJ2-3; 10 nucleotides align to TRBD1. The CDR3 totals 18 residues. With V trimmed by 0 bases and J by 3 bases, 9 bases remained unmatched. Germline V gene lookup returns CDR1 MGHRA and CDR2 YSYEKL. DNA for the CDR3: TGCGCCAGCAGCCAAGATGGGGGACAGGGGAAGGGGACAGATACGCAGTATTTT. Residues: CASSQDGGQGKGTDTQYF.

The chain couples TRBV4-2 to TRBJ1-1; 9 bases are a match to TRBD1. In germline, CDR1 is LGHNA, CDR2 YNFKEQ. This CDR3 has 16 amino acids. V was pared by 4 bases and J by 1 base, with 7 bases of the junction left unmatched. In DNA form, the CDR3 reads TGTGCCAGCAGCCCACGGACAGGGGTGCGGAACACTGAAGCTTTCTTT. Encoded protein: CASSPRTGVRNTEAFF.

This clonotype was counted many times. The gene calls are TRBV4-1 and TRBJ1-1; tentatively, D is TRBD1 (6 bases). This CDR3 is 15 amino acids long. In germline, CDR1 is MGHRA, CDR2 YSYEKL. V was trimmed by 2 bases and J by 7 bases, leaving 17 bases between them. CDR3: CASSQHHQPGVEAFF. CDR3 nucleotide sequence: TGCGCCAGCAGCCAACACCACCAACCAGGGGTTGAAGCTTTCTTT.